The T cell receptor (beta chain) described here comes from a study of blood T cells in healthy people across ages. V gave up 6 bases and J gave up 4 bases, with 12 bases separating them. The CDR3 length is 13 residues. Germline-derived CDR1 and CDR2 are MGHDK and SYGVNS. The study's findings and limits: As naive T cell percentage varied, TCR beta diversity correlated strongly with it. Both higher diversity and more naive CD4+ cells marked long-lived donors when set against aged donors.

Notes on this clonotype: No antigen is known for it.

Using a J-beta primer mix together with a sample-barcoded 5' primer, a second PCR was run for about 7 to 12 cycles. TCRdb reprocessed the 5' RACE reads via MiXCR and lists one record per CDR3 protein. The data contain 1.4 million to 1.5 million distinct CDR3 sequences, about 40% of them singletons. The sequenced sample was blood. The chain combines TRBV25-1 with TRBJ1-1; D is possibly TRBD1 (6 bases). The receptor was derived from a woman under 30 in good health. CDR3 DNA sequence: TGTGCCAGCAGCGCTGGGGGGCTCACTGAAGCTTTCTTT. Amino acid sequence: CASSAGGLTEAFF.